This entry lists 10 T cell receptor beta chains sequenced from one sample in a study of T-cell memory formation after mild COVID-19. One entry per CDR3 protein, called by TCRdb with MiXCR from the 5' RACE reads. The repertoire has some 120,000 distinct CDR3 sequences, roughly 6% of them found once; the top ten carry about 2.2%. Sequenced: PBMCs or a T cell subset sorted from them (not recorded which). These receptors all stem from an adult woman who had mild COVID-19 (a few samples of this study predate the infection). Cell type and time point are not known.

This clonotype was picked up many times. This rearrangement joins TRBV6-1 to TRBJ2-7; the D gene is possibly TRBD2 (5 bases). The CDR3 is 13 residues long. V dropped 7 bases and J dropped 0 bases, with 10 bases sitting between them. CDR1 is MNHNS, CDR2 SASEGT, per germline. CDR3 residues: CASTGSYSYEQYF. The CDR3 DNA follows: TGTGCCAGCACGGGGTCTTACTCCTACGAGCAGTACTTC.

This clonotype was seen only a few times. The genes are TRBV12-3 or TRBV12-4 and TRBJ1-1; no definite D call. Trimming removed 1 base at V and 7 bases at J, with 13 bases between. The CDR3 contains 14 residues. CDR3 in DNA: TGTGCCAGCAGTTTAGGGGTGGGCGCCCTTGAAGCTTTCTTT. Translation: CASSLGVGALEAFF.

There are a few counts of this clonotype. This rearrangement joins TRBV6-1 to TRBJ2-2; D not resolved. Deletions cut 4 bases from V and 2 bases from J, with 17 bases between. There are 17 residues in the CDR3. The germline V gene has CDR1 MNHNS and CDR2 SASEGT. The CDR3 nucleotides read TGTGCCAGCAGTGGTTTCCTGTTTTCGCTTAACACCGGGGAGCTGTTTTTT. Translated: CASSGFLFSLNTGELFF.

This clonotype was counted only a few times. The CDR3 sequence is CASSPELVMNTEAFF. The CDR3 coding sequence is TGTGCCAGCAGTCCTGAGCTTGTTATGAACACTGAAGCTTTCTTT. This sequence joins TRBV12-3 or TRBV12-4 and TRBJ1-1; no definite D call. Trimming took off 5 bases at V and 0 bases at J, with 13 bases between the two ends. CDR3 size: 15 residues.

This clonotype was seen more than once but under ten times. The V gene is TRBV15, the J gene TRBJ2-7, with D unresolved. Germline assignment: CDR1 LNHNV and CDR2 YYDKDF (reference sequence). This CDR3 has 12 amino acids. V gave up 0 bases and J gave up 3 bases, with 3 bases separating them. The DNA for the CDR3 is TGTGCCACCAGCAGAGATTTCTACGAGCAGTACTTC. As protein: CATSRDFYEQYF.

CDR3: CASSLGDSKYEQYF. Here the CDR3 DNA reads TGTGCCAGCAGTTTAGGGGACAGCAAATACGAGCAGTACTTC. The rearrangement links TRBV12-3 or TRBV12-4 to TRBJ2-7, with TRBD1 matching over 7 bases. J was trimmed by 4 bases and V by 1 base; bases with no gene match: 4. The CDR3 sequence is 14 residues long.

This clonotype was picked up a small number of times. This chain links TRBV18 with TRBJ2-3; perhaps TRBD2 as D (6 bases). Germline V lookup: CDR1 KGHSH, CDR2 LQKENI. The CDR3 contains 15 residues. V lost 5 bases, J lost 0 bases, and 12 bases lay in between. CDR3 in amino acids: CASSTDYSSTDTQYF. The DNA for the CDR3 is TGTGCCAGCTCAACGGACTATTCCAGCACAGATACGCAGTATTTT.

The chain carries TRBV5-1 and TRBJ2-1; weak D call: TRBD1 (5 bases). Trimming shortened V by 2 bases and J by 8 bases, and 20 bases separated the two germline ends. Germline V gene data show CDR1 as SGHRS and CDR2 as YFSETQ. This CDR3 is 16 amino acids long. As DNA, the CDR3 is TGCGCCAGCAGCTTTGATGGGGCCGCCTCGGCCGATGAGCAGTTCTTC. Its translation: CASSFDGAASADEQFF.

The chain joins TRBV5-1 to TRBJ2-3; D is uncertain. The CDR3 spans 14 residues. Germline CDR1 and CDR2: SGHRS and YFSETQ. V lost 1 base and J 3 bases, leaving 9 bases between the germline ends. CDR3 nucleotides: TGCGCCAGCAGCTTGCGGGCCGTGACAGATACGCAGTATTTT. It encodes CASSLRAVTDTQYF.

This clonotype was seen ten or more times. This chain links TRBV20-1 with TRBJ2-1; 7 nucleotides agree with TRBD1. This CDR3 region has 12 residues. V lost 6 bases and J lost 13; bases outside the gene matches: 12. CDR1 is DFQATT and CDR2 is SNEGSKA in the germline V gene (reference sequence). The CDR3 DNA reads TGCAGTGCCAGAATAAACCGGGACAGCCAGTTCTTC. This sequence encodes CSARINRDSQFF.